At least ten counts were recorded for the clone carrying this TCR beta chain. Its antigen is currently unknown. Making use of molecular barcodes, quantitative 5'-RACE generated TCR beta libraries. One entry per CDR3 protein, called by TCRdb with MiXCR from the 5' RACE reads. The top ten clones hold around 0.58% of a sample with about 250,000 distinct CDR3 sequences, more than 20% of them seen once. This record belongs to a study of CD8 T cells in ankylosing spondylitis. Study-wide results and caveats: Ankylosing spondylitis blood seemed to carry a telltale TCR beta motif made of several highly homologous variants. Earlier authors reported some of these motif variants in reactive arthritis synovial fluid and blood.

Trimming took 4 bases from V and 6 from J, leaving 15 bases between them. CDR3 length: 14 residues. In germline, CDR1 is SQVTM, CDR2 ANQGSEA. J is TRBJ2-2 and V is TRBV29-1; D possibly corresponds to TRBD1 (5 bases). The sequenced sample was blood, either unsorted or a sorted T cell fraction (not recorded which). The TCR comes from a male donor with ankylosing spondylitis or in good health (not recorded which). DNA of the CDR3: TGCAGCGTTGCGAGGCAGGGTTATGCCGGGGAGCTGTTTTTT. Amino acids: CSVARQGYAGELFF.